This T cell receptor beta chain was observed in a study of blood T cell repertoires in COVID-19. About the study: Acute and convalescent COVID-19 samples came from the United States, Italy and Spain.

This clone was seen just once. Method: immunoSEQ multiplex PCR; TCRdb's copy keeps in-frame clones and lacks some. The table lists 200,000 to 250,000 clones, more than 80% of them singletons, with around 3.5% in the top ten. Cohort placement rested on clinical history that participants reported themselves. Trimming shortened V by 3 bases and J by 3 bases, and 20 bases separated the two germline ends. Germline loops: CDR1 LGHNA, CDR2 YNFKEQ. This CDR3 is built from 18 residues. The sample was PBMCs or T cells enriched from blood (not recorded which). The TCR sequence derives from a woman in her thirties or forties with acute COVID-19. This chain connects TRBV4-2 to TRBJ2-2; D is possibly TRBD2 (6 bases). CDR3 sequence (DNA): TGTGCCAGCAGCCACCCTCATGGGGGGAACTCAGACACCGGGGAGCTGTTTTTT. Translation: CASSHPHGGNSDTGELFF.